Presented here are 15 T cell receptor beta chains from one specimen sequenced in a study of shared clonotypes between healthy human individuals. Assay used: immunoSEQ multiplex PCR; TCRdb lists only in-frame clones, some missing. The profile shows fewer than 3 million clones, about nine tenths of them singletons. The sample taken for sequencing was naive CD4+ T cells from PBMCs. As to subset: CD45RA+ positively selected. These TCRs come from a man aged 18 to 35 in good health. Some clones in this sample may be carry-over from other donors' samples.

A word on this clone: Other DNA sequences of this sample code for an identical CDR3. This chain joins TRBV5-1 and TRBJ2-3; no clear D gene. CDR3 length: 14 amino acids. The germline V and J ends were trimmed by 0 bases and 4 bases, with 9 bases remaining between them. Germline V gives CDR1 SGHRS, CDR2 YFSETQ. The CDR3 region is CASSLEGTADTQYF. As DNA, the CDR3 is TGCGCCAGCAGCTTGGAGGGTACGGCAGATACGCAGTATTTT.

About this clone itself: This sample includes further DNA sequences coding for the same CDR3. The chain has TRBV28 and TRBJ1-1, with 7 bases that match TRBD1. This CDR3 is 14 amino acids long. J was trimmed by 2 bases and V by 6 bases; bases with no gene match: 6. The germline V gene has CDR1 MDHEN and CDR2 SYDVKM. CDR3 sequence: CASSLGGVNTEAFF. The CDR3 DNA reads TGTGCCAGCAGCCTAGGGGGCGTTAACACTGAAGCTTTCTTT. Looking up the rest from reference TRBV28 and TRBJ1-1 gives the full variable domain: DVKVTQSSRYLVKRTGEKVFLECVQDMDHENMFWYRQDPGLGLRLIYFSYDVKMKEKGDIPEGYSVSREKKERFSLILESASTNQTSMYLCASSLGGVNTEAFFGQGTRLTVV.

The gene calls are TRBV28 and TRBJ2-7; D perhaps matches TRBD2 (6 bases). Germline CDR1 is MDHEN and CDR2 is SYDVKM. CDR3 length: 14 amino acids. Trimming cost V 10 bases and J 3 bases, with 19 bases left between them. CDR3 coding DNA: TGTGCCACTGTGGGGCTCGGGGGTTTCTACGAGCAGTACTTC. Protein sequence: CATVGLGGFYEQYF.

The genes are TRBV14 and TRBJ2-3; no firm D call. The germline gives CDR1 SGHDN, CDR2 FVKESK. This CDR3 comprises 12 residues. V dropped 5 bases and J dropped 6 bases, with 9 bases sitting between them. This CDR3 is CASSLTGDTQYF. DNA for the CDR3: TGTGCCAGCAGCTTAACTGGGGATACGCAGTATTTT.

The genes are TRBV4-2 and TRBJ1-1; D gene unclear. CDR1 LGHNA and CDR2 YNFKEQ come from the germline V gene. Trimming cost V 0 bases and J 2 bases, with 10 bases left between them. This CDR3 is built from 15 residues. The chain's CDR3 is CASSQEVRENTEAFF. CDR3 nucleotides: TGTGCCAGCAGCCAAGAAGTGAGGGAAAACACTGAAGCTTTCTTT.

V is TRBV2 and J is TRBJ1-3; D is ambiguous. The V end was cut by 6 bases, the J end by 0 bases, with 9 bases between. The germline CDR1 and CDR2 sequences are SNHLY and FYNNEI. CDR3 length: 14 residues. CDR3: CASRTSSSGNTIYF. For the CDR3, the DNA is TGTGCCAGCAGGACATCGAGCTCTGGAAACACCATATATTTT.

About this clone: Distinct nucleotide sequences in the sample also encode this CDR3. The J gene is TRBJ2-1, the V gene TRBV7-9, with 13 bases that match TRBD2. CDR1 and CDR2 from the germline V gene are SEHNR and FQNEAQ (reference sequence). The CDR3 runs 15 residues. V shed 3 bases, J shed 7 bases, and the junction held 3 bases outside the gene matches. CDR3 protein: CASSFTSGRANEQFF. As DNA, the CDR3 is TGTGCCAGCAGCTTTACTAGCGGGAGGGCGAATGAGCAGTTCTTC.

The rearrangement joins TRBV18 to TRBJ2-2; 9 nucleotides align to TRBD1. The J segment lost 4 bases and the V segment lost 1 base, leaving 4 bases of the junction unmatched. The CDR3 extends over 16 amino acids. Germline V CDR1 and CDR2: KGHSH, LQKENI. CDR3 DNA: TGTGCCAGCTCACCACGGGGACAGGGTCCCACCGGGGAGCTGTTTTTT. Residues: CASSPRGQGPTGELFF.

This chain joins TRBV5-5 and TRBJ1-3; 8 bases fit TRBD1. The junction had 10 bases not matched to a gene; V was cut back by 0 bases and J by 11 bases. Germline assignment: CDR1 SGHKS and CDR2 YYEKEE (reference sequence). This CDR3 has 15 amino acids. The CDR3 sequence: CASSLEAGGRLAIYF. The CDR3 region has the DNA TGTGCCAGCAGCTTGGAGGCAGGGGGCCGTCTCGCCATATATTTT.

The rearrangement joins TRBV10-3 to TRBJ2-3; D possibly matches TRBD1 or TRBD2 (5 bases each). V was trimmed by 6 bases and J by 5 bases, leaving 15 bases between them. Germline loops: CDR1 ENHRY, CDR2 SYGVKD. The CDR3 has 14 amino acids. The CDR3 sequence: CAIRGRDTGDTQYF. The CDR3 DNA reads as TGTGCCATCAGGGGACGCGACACGGGAGATACGCAGTATTTT.

This clone has only a few counts. This chain joins TRBV9 and TRBJ1-1; 11 nucleotides agree with TRBD1. Trimming at V came to 5 bases and at J to 7 bases, leaving 7 bases not matched to a gene. This CDR3 is built from 14 residues. CDR1 is SGDLS, CDR2 YYNGEE, per germline. The CDR3 here is CASRGWGQGDEAFF. The CDR3 nucleotides are TGTGCCAGCAGAGGATGGGGACAGGGGGATGAAGCTTTCTTT.

The chain uses TRBV6-1 and TRBJ2-5, with D perhaps TRBD1 (6 bases). With 1 base removed from V and 4 bases from J, the gap between germline ends came to 10 bases. The CDR3 extends over 14 amino acids. The germline V gene encodes CDR1 MNHNS and CDR2 SASEGT. The CDR3 nucleotides read TGTGCCAGCAGTGAAGACAGGGTGGTAGAGACCCAGTACTTC. As protein: CASSEDRVVETQYF.

The chain carries TRBV4-2 and TRBJ2-7; TRBD1 might be the D (6 bases). V lost 0 bases and J 6 bases, leaving 9 bases between the germline ends. CDR1 is LGHNA and CDR2 is YNFKEQ in the germline V gene. The CDR3 is 13 amino acids. The CDR3 here is CASSQEWGLEQYF. Written as DNA, the CDR3 is TGTGCCAGCAGCCAAGAATGGGGGCTCGAGCAGTACTTC.

The chain joins TRBV7-3 to TRBJ2-5; D is undetermined. Trimming took 2 bases from V and 2 from J, leaving 12 bases between them. The germline V gene has CDR1 SGHTA and CDR2 FQGTGA. This CDR3 contains 15 residues. CDR3 in amino acids: CASSLGLLPQETQYF. In nucleotides, the CDR3 is TGTGCCAGCAGCTTAGGGCTCCTACCTCAAGAGACCCAGTACTTC.

The chain couples TRBV7-9 to TRBJ1-3; D is possibly TRBD1 (5 bases). This CDR3 contains 16 residues. V shed 4 bases and J shed 4 bases, with 17 bases lying between them. Germline V gene data show CDR1 as SEHNR and CDR2 as FQNEAQ (reference sequence). The CDR3 loop is CASSSPRDPEGNTIYF. The CDR3 DNA is TGTGCCAGCAGCTCCCCGAGGGACCCCGAAGGAAACACCATATATTTT.